This TCR beta chain was sequenced during a study of blood T cell repertoires in COVID-19 (dated by TCRdb to the early 2020s). Regarding the research as a whole: The collaborator samples originated in the United States, Italy and Spain and spanned the acute and convalescent phases of COVID-19. Nearly every sample came with metadata listing a de-identified subject ID, COVID-19 status, age in years and sex. The samples were drawn from the first 160 participants of the ongoing ImmuneRACE study and from about 1,200 subjects provided by 6 global collaborators. A freely available public database, intended as a resource for researchers studying the immune response to SARS-CoV-2, is where the repertoires were released. The material from the prospective study consisted of cDNA or gDNA derived from T cells, B-cell-depleted T cells, or PBMCs. Deeply sampled blood TCRbeta repertoires from subjects exposed to, actively infected with, or recovered from COVID-19 were included in the dataset. Where available, HLA class I and class II types were taken from metadata supplied by the sample provider and were not determined by assay-based typing.

The CDR3 spans 16 residues, from the cysteine through the phenylalanine. The only DNA kept is the CDR3, 48 bases in frame from the first base. Worth noting for this clone: No cognate antigen has been identified for it. Within one base of it there is no much larger clone, and no base qualities were kept.

What the research found in general, with its limitations: The amount of clinical and demographic metadata varied by source and participant and was provided uncurated.

Participants in the prospective study were aged roughly 18 to 100 years, lived in under 30 United States geographic areas, and enrolled through a virtual design. In the prospective study, participants were assigned to cohorts based on the clinical history participants reported in a screening survey and a study questionnaire. For ImmuneRACE Cohort 3, a participant was defined as recovered based on two consecutive negative NP/OP PCR tests, clearance by a healthcare professional, or resolution of symptoms. Each participant in the prospective study had whole blood, serum and a nasopharyngeal or oropharyngeal swab collected by mobile phlebotomists. Over an approximately 2-month period, participants in the prospective study had the option of providing additional blood draws and questionnaires. Prospective study blood samples were shipped either frozen or at room temperature before DNA extraction. The immunoSEQ Assay, a bias-controlled multiplex PCR, was used to amplify TCRbeta CDR3 regions from genomic DNA. The published analysis was carried out like this. The number of nucleated cells in each sample was estimated from the amplification of reference gene primers within the assay. To quantify the absolute abundance of each unique TCRbeta CDR3 rearrangement, sequence reads were collapsed and filtered. Productive Simpson clonality was computed per sample as the square root of Simpson's diversity index over productive rearrangements. Imported from immuneACCESS, the table was reduced by TCRdb to in-frame sequences with V and J called. These copies leave out some clones; in studies compared against another copy, an unresolved V gene accounts for under half, and the cause of the remainder is not known. The DNA gave D and trimming, while V, J and clone size come from that table. The sample data list about 250,000 clones, and around 89% of these were observed just once. The ten largest clones add up to just under 9% of the sample.

The sample was PBMCs or T cells enriched from blood (not recorded which). In this chain, TRBV21-1 is recombined with TRBJ1-5. TRBV21-1 is termed a pseudogene. The receptor's source is a middle-aged man who had recovered from COVID-19. CDR3 sequence: CASSKVGGPSNQPQHF. The sequenced DNA: TGTGCCAGCAGCAAAGTGGGGGGACCAAGCAATCAGCCCCAGCATTTT.